This T cell receptor beta chain emerged from a study of T cells in Graves' hyperthyroidism and ophthalmopathy. Study outcomes and limitations: Ophthalmopathy got predicted by the model a median around 6.8 months before its onset. Classification by a 13 V-J model distinguished ophthalmopathy from stable hyperthyroidism.

CDR3 length: 18 amino acids. Trimming stripped 3 bases from V and 3 bases from J, with 22 bases between. Germline CDR1 KGHSH, CDR2 LQKENI. This clonotype was detected many times. As yet, its antigen is unknown. Isolation of PBMCs was performed on around 10 ml fresh peripheral blood. Researchers amplified the TCR beta CDR3 regions from RNA transcripts. TCR CDR3 regions were first amplified by RT-PCR with HTBI primers. TCRdb itself ran the multiplex PCR reads through MiXCR, one entry per CDR3 protein. This table has some 300,000 distinct CDR3 sequences, about 14% appearing once. This TCR was sampled from a woman aged 25 to 39 with Graves' hyperthyroidism that later progressed to Graves' ophthalmopathy. Sample: blood. The chain has TRBV18 and TRBJ2-3; a possible D gene is TRBD2 (6 bases). The CDR3 region has the DNA TGTGCCAGCTCACCCCCGGGACTCCCTTTACAAGCAACAGATACGCAGTATTTT. It translates to CASSPPGLPLQATDTQYF.